This T cell receptor (beta chain) was recovered during a study of TIL therapy for anti-PD-1-resistant metastatic lung cancer (dated by TCRdb to the early 2020s). Describing the broader study: Tumors were collected before any PD-1/PD-L1 blockade, after which patients were given nivolumab, and patients who progressed were given lymphodepletion, an infusion of expanded TIL and IL-2. A median age of approximately 55 years (range about 35-75) and a median tumor PD-L1 proportion score of approximately 6% were recorded among enrolled patients. Most of the cohort had lung adenocarcinoma, including a handful of EGFR-mutant tumors and two ALK-rearranged tumors, and half of the patients were either current or former smokers. Tumor and peripheral blood T cell receptor beta sequencing was used to track clonotypes across tumor, expanded TIL product and serial blood samples. A median non-synonymous tumor mutation burden of approximately 1.5 mutations per megabase was determined across the cohort by whole-exome sequencing. Study-wide conclusions, independent of this receptor: Generalizability was limited because the cohort was highly selected, with more treatment-naive, never-smoker and oncogene-addicted patients included than is typical. The study protocol defined all tumor marker inferences as exploratory. Clonotypes from the infused TIL partially replaced the baseline peripheral repertoire and then declined over months, and persistence showed no apparent association with response.

TCR beta CDR3 regions were amplified from genomic DNA by bias-controlled multiplex PCR with the immunoSEQ v3 hsTCRB kit. An Illumina NextSeq 500 was used to sequence the TCR libraries, reaching around 2 million read pairs at survey level or about 4.5-6.5 million at deep level. As for how the authors treated the data: The immunoSEQ Analyzer software assigned V, D and J genes, filtered out non-productive sequences, and reported clonality. Repertoires of infused TIL and blood were compared using productive Simpson clonality and the Morisita overlap index of productive TRB rearrangements. The absolute count of a clonotype in blood was estimated by multiplying the lymphocyte count by the CD3+ fraction and by the productive frequency of the clone. TCRdb took over this immuneACCESS table, retaining in-frame rearrangements with V and J assigned. Such tables are incomplete; in checked studies, under half of the missing clones stem from an unresolved V gene, and the remainder is unexplained. That table furnishes V, J and clone size, whereas the DNA furnished D and trimming. The sample has under 70,000 clones on record, less than 85% of them singletons. The ten largest account for about 1.8% of the sample.

The time point label for this specimen denotes: pre-treatment sample, taken before nivolumab and TIL therapy. Adults with stage 4 NSCLC were enrolled in a dual-center phase I trial from October 2017 to early 2020. Samples came from a single-arm, open-label phase I trial of tumor-infiltrating lymphocyte therapy with nivolumab in advanced non-small cell lung cancer. Mononuclear cells from blood collected in EDTA tubes were isolated on a Ficoll gradient and snap-frozen as pellets, and DNA was then extracted using a Qiagen mini-prep kit. With regard to this clone: Its antigen remains undetermined. The record has no base qualities; no much larger clone is one base away.

This TCR came from a person aged 25-80 years with non-small cell lung cancer. Sequencing used blood, obtained at baseline.

The nucleotide sequence reads TGCAGCGTTGGACTTAGCAATCAGCCCCAGCATTTT. Its amino acids are CSVGLSNQPQHF. This receptor chain uses TRBV29-1 and TRBJ1-5, with the identity of the D gene unclear. V is reduced by 4 bases and J by 0 bases, leaving a spacing of 4 bases between them. CDR1 and CDR2, per the germline V gene, are SQVTM and ANQGSEA. The CDR3 contains 12 residues, cysteine and phenylalanine counted. Solely the CDR3 DNA is kept, with 36 bases framed from the first base.